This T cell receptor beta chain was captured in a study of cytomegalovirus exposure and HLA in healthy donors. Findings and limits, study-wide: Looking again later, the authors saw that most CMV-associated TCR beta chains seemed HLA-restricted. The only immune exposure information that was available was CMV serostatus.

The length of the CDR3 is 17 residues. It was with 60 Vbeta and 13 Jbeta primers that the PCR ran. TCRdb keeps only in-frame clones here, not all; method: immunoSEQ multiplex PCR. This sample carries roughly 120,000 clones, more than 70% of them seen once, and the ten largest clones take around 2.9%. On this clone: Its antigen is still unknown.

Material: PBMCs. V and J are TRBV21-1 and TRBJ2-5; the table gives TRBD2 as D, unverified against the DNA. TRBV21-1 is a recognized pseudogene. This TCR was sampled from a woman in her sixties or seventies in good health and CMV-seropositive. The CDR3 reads CASSNGVRTSVQETQYF. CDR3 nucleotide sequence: TGTGCCAGCAGCAATGGGGTAAGAACTAGCGTCCAAGAGACCCAGTACTTC.